The 31 T cell receptor beta chains given below trace back to one sample, sequenced in a study of CD8+ T cells in alopecia areata. It was cDNA, reverse transcribed from extracted RNA, that served as the sequencing template. Repertoires were generated with immunoSEQ multiplex PCR, while TCRdb's copy carries only in-frame clones and drops some. The sample shows some 170,000 clones, around 63% of them seen only once. The material was CD4+ T cells sorted from blood, obtained at week 0. Receptor source: a human donor with alopecia areata.

The chain has TRBV11-2 and TRBJ2-1; 8 nucleotides align to TRBD2. CDR1 SGHAT and CDR2 FQNNGV come from the germline V gene. The CDR3 loop spans 15 amino acids. Unmatched junction bases numbered 5, after V lost 3 bases and J lost 4 bases. The CDR3 nucleotides are TGTGCCAGCAGCTTGGCAGCTAGCGGGTACAATGAGCAGTTCTTC. Its translation is CASSLAASGYNEQFF.

The chain has TRBV30 and TRBJ1-2; no reliable D call. V lost 0 bases, J lost 4 bases, and 12 bases lay in between. CDR3 length equals 14 residues. Germline assignment: CDR1 GTSNPN and CDR2 SVGIG (reference sequence). CDR3 coding DNA: TGTGCCTGGAGTGTACGGTCCGGAGCCTATGGCTACACCTTC. Translated, it gives CAWSVRSGAYGYTF.

J is TRBJ2-3 and V is TRBV5-6, with no clear D. The germline V gene has CDR1 SGHDT and CDR2 YYEEEE. CDR3 size: 16 residues. Trimming removed 0 bases from V and 2 bases from J, with 13 bases in between. Written as DNA, the CDR3 is TGTGCCAGCAGCTTGGTGCGTCAGTTGAACACAGATACGCAGTATTTT. Translation gives CASSLVRQLNTDTQYF.

J is TRBJ2-5 and V is TRBV7-2, with D tentatively TRBD1 (6 bases). The CDR3 has 15 amino acids. V shed 5 bases and J shed 5 bases, with 18 bases lying between them. Germline CDR1 is SGHTA and CDR2 is FQGNSA. In DNA form, the CDR3 reads TGTGCCAGCAGCCTATTAGCTGGGGGCCTCGAGACCCAGTACTTC. Translating gives CASSLLAGGLETQYF.

This clone was seen a few times. The gene calls are TRBV12-5 and TRBJ2-3; D not resolved. Per the germline V gene, CDR1 is LGHNT and CDR2 is FRNRAP. Trimming shortened V by 6 bases and J by 0 bases, and 16 bases separated the two germline ends. This CDR3 comprises 16 residues. This chain's CDR3 is CASGFHQLPSTDTQYF. CDR3 in DNA: TGTGCTAGTGGCTTTCATCAACTACCTAGCACAGATACGCAGTATTTT.

This clone has just a few counts. Other DNA sequences of this sample code for an identical CDR3. V and J are TRBV7-2 and TRBJ2-4; D unresolved. In germline, CDR1 is SGHTA, CDR2 FQGNSA. There are 12 residues in the CDR3. The V end was cut by 5 bases, the J end by 5 bases, with 7 bases between. The CDR3: CASSLDQNIQYF. CDR3 coding DNA: TGTGCCAGCAGCCTAGACCAAAACATTCAGTACTTC.

J is TRBJ2-1 and V is TRBV2, with a weak D call TRBD1 (5 bases). The CDR3 spans 13 residues. Trimming cost V 2 bases and J 10 bases, with 12 bases left between them. Germline CDR1 SNHLY, CDR2 FYNNEI. For the CDR3, the DNA is TGTGCCAGCAGTGAAACAGGTCCCACAGAGCAGTTCTTC. Protein product: CASSETGPTEQFF.

Turning to this clone: The identical CDR3 is also encoded by other nucleotide sequences in the sample. The chain uses TRBV20-1 and TRBJ2-3, with D unresolved. V lost 6 bases, J lost 4 bases, and 8 bases lay in between. This CDR3 region has 11 residues. Per the germline V gene, CDR1 is DFQATT and CDR2 is SNEGSKA (reference sequence). Written as DNA, the CDR3 is TGCAGTGCCAGCCGGGCAGATACGCAGTATTTT. Its translation: CSASRADTQYF.

This clone was seen a handful of times. V is TRBV5-1 and J is TRBJ2-5; 10 bases map to TRBD2. Germline lookup yields CDR1 SGHRS and CDR2 YFSETQ. The V and J ends lost 0 bases and 5 bases, in that order; junction bases with no gene match: 7. CDR3 length: 16 amino acids. The CDR3 region is CASSLGPGLATETQYF. CDR3 nucleotide sequence: TGCGCCAGCAGCTTGGGACCGGGACTAGCGACTGAGACCCAGTACTTC.

The V call is TRBV30, the J call TRBJ2-7, with 7 positions matching TRBD2. Germline CDR1 and CDR2: GTSNPN and SVGIG (reference sequence). The CDR3 covers 16 residues. Trimming at V came to 1 base and at J to 3 bases, leaving 12 bases not matched to a gene. As DNA, the CDR3 is TGTGCCTGGAGTGAATGGGGGAGGGGTAAGAGCTACGAGCAGTACTTC. This sequence encodes CAWSEWGRGKSYEQYF.

This clone showed up just once. Other DNA sequences in the sample encode the same CDR3. This rearrangement joins TRBV5-1 to TRBJ1-1; TRBD1 is a possible D gene (6 bases). This CDR3 is built from 14 residues. V was pared by 1 base and J by 0 bases, with 7 bases between. Germline V gene lookup returns CDR1 SGHRS and CDR2 YFSETQ. The CDR3 here is CASSLTGMNTEAFF. The CDR3 DNA reads TGCGCCAGCAGCTTGACAGGGATGAACACTGAAGCTTTCTTT.

This clone was detected a few times. The chain carries TRBV7-6 and TRBJ2-1; D might be TRBD2 (6 bases). V was shortened by 1 base and J by 0 bases, with 13 bases between the two germline ends. Germline loops: CDR1 SGHVS, CDR2 FNYEAQ. The CDR3 extends over 17 amino acids. CDR3 region: CASSLGLRGSSYNEQFF. CDR3 bases: TGTGCCAGCAGCTTAGGATTGCGGGGCAGCTCCTACAATGAGCAGTTCTTC.

The rearrangement links TRBV11-2 to TRBJ2-3, with D perhaps TRBD1 (5 bases). The CDR3 is 13 amino acids. The germline V gene encodes CDR1 SGHAT and CDR2 FQNNGV. The ends were cut back, 5 bases at V and 3 bases at J, with 9 bases in the middle. The CDR3 loop is CASSPGRTDTQYF. In DNA, the CDR3 is TGTGCCAGCAGCCCAGGGCGGACAGATACGCAGTATTTT.

The V call is TRBV11-2, the J call TRBJ2-7; 14 nucleotides line up with TRBD2. The germline gives CDR1 SGHAT, CDR2 FQNNGV. V trimming: 6 bases; J trimming: 3 bases; junction bases outside the gene matches: 1. The CDR3 is made up of 14 amino acids. The CDR3 DNA reads as TGTGCCAGCAGGGGACTAGCGGGAGTCTACGAGCAGTACTTC. Amino acid sequence: CASRGLAGVYEQYF.

There are a few counts of this clone. Other DNA sequences within the sample encode an identical CDR3. The J gene is TRBJ2-1, the V gene TRBV11-2; D unclear. CDR3 size: 10 residues. CDR1 SGHAT and CDR2 FQNNGV come from the germline V gene. The ends were cut back, 6 bases at V and 7 bases at J, with 4 bases in the middle. CDR3 amino acids: CASSFNEQFF. CDR3 DNA sequence: TGTGCCAGCAGTTTTAATGAGCAGTTCTTC.

This clone has more than one count but fewer than ten. The V and J genes are TRBV30 and TRBJ2-1, with TRBD1 matching over 7 bases. CDR1 GTSNPN and CDR2 SVGIG come from the germline V gene (reference sequence). Trimming cost V 2 bases and J 4 bases; bases outside gene matches: 5. This CDR3 has 14 amino acids. CDR3 amino acids: CAWSPQGQYNEQFF. The CDR3 coding sequence is TGTGCCTGGAGTCCCCAGGGACAGTACAATGAGCAGTTCTTC.

This clone was recorded a few times. The CDR3 DNA follows: TGCGCCAGCAGCTCGGACAGTCTTAATTCACCCCTCCACTTT. Protein product: CASSSDSLNSPLHF. The chain is built from TRBV5-1 and TRBJ1-6; a possible D gene is TRBD1 (6 bases). V was shortened by 3 bases and J by 6 bases, with 10 bases between the two germline ends. CDR1 and CDR2 (germline): SGHRS, YFSETQ. The CDR3 consists of 14 residues.

There are a few counts of this clone. This rearrangement joins TRBV7-8 to TRBJ1-6, with unresolved D. V was cut by 6 bases and J by 5 bases, with 20 bases left in between. Looked up from germline, CDR1 is SGHVS and CDR2 is FQNEAQ. CDR3 length equals 17 residues. CDR3 protein: CASRLSGRQNDNSPLHF. As DNA, the CDR3 is TGTGCCAGCAGATTAAGTGGCAGGCAAAATGATAATTCACCCCTCCACTTT. Full variable domain (remainder filled in from reference TRBV7-8 and TRBJ1-6): GAGVSQSPRYKVAKRGQDVALRCDPISGHVSLFWYQQALGQGPEFLTYFQNEAQLDKSGLPSDRFFAERPEGSVSTLKIQRTQQEDSAVYLCASRLSGRQNDNSPLHFGNGTRLTVT.

A few counts support this clone. The chain is built from TRBV2 and TRBJ1-1; TRBD1 matches 7 bases. J gave up 6 bases and V 9 bases, and 13 bases lay outside the gene matches. Germline-derived CDR1 and CDR2 are SNHLY and FYNNEI. The CDR3 extends over 14 amino acids. CDR3: CARTGTVPDAEAFF. The CDR3 DNA sequence: TGTGCCAGAACCGGGACAGTTCCCGATGCTGAAGCTTTCTTT.

This clone appeared a single time. V and J are TRBV25-1 and TRBJ2-2, with D unclear. Trimming took 2 bases from V and 5 from J, leaving 9 bases between them. This CDR3 contains 14 residues. Per germline, CDR1 MGHDK and CDR2 SYGVNS. The CDR3 reads CASSETLLTGELFF. In DNA, the CDR3 is TGTGCCAGCAGTGAAACTCTGTTGACCGGGGAGCTGTTTTTT. Based on the CDR3 plus reference TRBV25-1 and TRBJ2-2, the full variable domain is EADIYQTPRYLVIGTGKKITLECSQTMGHDKMYWYQQDPGMELHLIHYSYGVNSTEKGDLSSESTVSRIRTEHFPLTLESARPSHTSQYLCASSETLLTGELFFGEGSRLTVL.

This clone was counted only a few times. This chain uses TRBV4-3 with TRBJ2-2, with D perhaps TRBD1 (6 bases). Deletions cut 4 bases from V and 1 base from J, with 7 bases between. The CDR3 is 14 amino acids. Germline CDR1 is LGHNA and CDR2 is YSLEER. This chain's CDR3 is CASSRTENTGELFF. DNA for the CDR3: TGCGCCAGCAGCCGGACAGAGAACACCGGGGAGCTGTTTTTT.

Only a few counts were recorded for this clone. The chain employs TRBV29-1 and TRBJ1-2; 8 nucleotides match TRBD1. Germline V gene data show CDR1 as SQVTM and CDR2 as ANQGSEA. This CDR3 spans 14 amino acids. V shed 3 bases and J 7 bases; nucleotides not matched to a gene: 10. CDR3 amino acids: CSVEVGQGAGGYTF. The CDR3 coding sequence is TGCAGCGTTGAGGTTGGGCAGGGGGCAGGTGGCTACACCTTC.

This clone was recorded a few times. J is TRBJ1-1 and V is TRBV11-2; D is unresolved. Germline V gene sequence: CDR1 SGHAT, CDR2 FQNNGV. This CDR3 is built from 14 residues. V dropped 5 bases and J dropped 1 base, with 11 bases sitting between them. The DNA of the CDR3 is TGTGCCAGCAGCGCCACAATCAGGAACACTGAAGCTTTCTTT. This encodes CASSATIRNTEAFF.

CDR3 nucleotide sequence: TGCAGCGTGGACTTGTCAGAGACCCAGTACTTC. Translating gives CSVDLSETQYF. V and J are TRBV29-1 and TRBJ2-5; a possible D gene is TRBD2 (5 bases). Germline V gene sequence: CDR1 SQVTM, CDR2 ANQGSEA. V was clipped by 6 bases and J by 4 bases, with 9 bases between them. CDR3 size: 11 residues.

The chain has TRBV9 and TRBJ1-2, with 7 bases aligning to TRBD1. J lost 5 bases, V lost 3 bases, and 4 bases had no gene match. Germline values: CDR1 SGDLS, CDR2 YYNGEE. The length of the CDR3 is 13 residues. CDR3 region: CASSARDSYGYTF. DNA of the CDR3: TGTGCCAGCAGCGCCCGGGACAGTTATGGCTACACCTTC.

This clone appeared a few times. Additional DNA sequences in this sample encode the identical CDR3. This chain uses TRBV9 with TRBJ2-3; D call uncertain. Germline V gene data show CDR1 as SGDLS and CDR2 as YYNGEE. Deletions cut 0 bases from V and 1 base from J, with 9 bases between. There are 15 residues in the CDR3. The CDR3 here is CASSVAGGGTDTQYF. The DNA for the CDR3 is TGTGCCAGCAGCGTAGCGGGCGGAGGCACAGATACGCAGTATTTT.

The rearrangement uses TRBV29-1 and TRBJ2-5; TRBD1 or TRBD2 may be the D gene (5 bases each). Trimming removed 5 bases at V and 0 bases at J, with 10 bases between. The CDR3 totals 13 residues. Germline V gene lookup returns CDR1 SQVTM and CDR2 ANQGSEA. The CDR3 DNA reads TGCAGCGTTCAACGGGGCTACCAAGAGACCCAGTACTTC. It codes for CSVQRGYQETQYF.

The V call is TRBV30, the J call TRBJ1-1; TRBD1 is a possible D gene (6 bases). V lost 8 bases and J lost 1, with 11 bases in between. CDR3 length equals 12 residues. CDR1 GTSNPN and CDR2 SVGIG come from the germline V gene (reference sequence). This CDR3 reads CAKKDRNTEAFF. Written as DNA, the CDR3 is TGTGCCAAAAAGGACAGGAACACTGAAGCTTTCTTT.

This clone turned up a few times. The gene calls are TRBV5-4 and TRBJ2-1; 7 bases line up with TRBD1. Germline V CDR1 and CDR2: SGHNT, YYREEE (reference sequence). V shed 3 bases and J 10 bases; nucleotides not matched to a gene: 10. This CDR3 region has 14 residues. The CDR3 sequence: CASSSPGQALEQFF. The DNA for the CDR3 is TGTGCCAGCAGCTCGCCCGGACAGGCCCTCGAGCAGTTCTTC.

This chain links TRBV14 with TRBJ2-2; D may be TRBD1 (5 bases). V dropped 1 base and J dropped 7 bases, with 16 bases sitting between them. Germline V lookup: CDR1 SGHDN, CDR2 FVKESK. CDR3 length equals 16 residues. CDR3 sequence: CASSQVDYRSNGELFF. CDR3 in DNA: TGTGCCAGCAGCCAAGTAGATTACAGGTCTAACGGGGAGCTGTTTTTT.

V usage is TRBV4-3 and J usage is TRBJ1-4; D not resolved. Per germline, CDR1 LGHNA and CDR2 YSLEER. Trimming took off 0 bases at V and 5 bases at J, with 7 bases between the two ends. The CDR3 covers 14 residues. CDR3 sequence (DNA): TGCGCCAGCAGCCAAGATCTCACGAATGAAAAACTGTTTTTT. The encoded protein is CASSQDLTNEKLFF.